There are many counts of the clone carrying this T cell receptor beta chain. The data derive from a study of T cells in Graves' hyperthyroidism and ophthalmopathy. The TCR beta CDR3 regions underwent amplification using RNA transcripts as the source. During a first-round RT-PCR of the TCR CDR3, the HTBI primer set was used. MiXCR, run by TCRdb on the multiplex PCR reads, gives a single entry per CDR3 protein. Among 350,000 or so distinct CDR3 sequences listed, 18% were seen once. The CDR3 is 15 amino acids. Per the germline V gene, CDR1 is KGHSH and CDR2 is LQKENI. V dropped 4 bases and J dropped 2; count of bases not matched to a gene: 8.

The sequence derives from a woman aged 40-49 years with Graves' ophthalmopathy. The material sequenced was blood. This chain uses TRBV18 with TRBJ2-7, with TRBD1 matching 7 bases. The chain's CDR3 is CASSRTGDRTYEQYF. For the CDR3, the DNA is TGTGCCAGCTCACGCACAGGGGATCGAACCTACGAGCAGTACTTC.